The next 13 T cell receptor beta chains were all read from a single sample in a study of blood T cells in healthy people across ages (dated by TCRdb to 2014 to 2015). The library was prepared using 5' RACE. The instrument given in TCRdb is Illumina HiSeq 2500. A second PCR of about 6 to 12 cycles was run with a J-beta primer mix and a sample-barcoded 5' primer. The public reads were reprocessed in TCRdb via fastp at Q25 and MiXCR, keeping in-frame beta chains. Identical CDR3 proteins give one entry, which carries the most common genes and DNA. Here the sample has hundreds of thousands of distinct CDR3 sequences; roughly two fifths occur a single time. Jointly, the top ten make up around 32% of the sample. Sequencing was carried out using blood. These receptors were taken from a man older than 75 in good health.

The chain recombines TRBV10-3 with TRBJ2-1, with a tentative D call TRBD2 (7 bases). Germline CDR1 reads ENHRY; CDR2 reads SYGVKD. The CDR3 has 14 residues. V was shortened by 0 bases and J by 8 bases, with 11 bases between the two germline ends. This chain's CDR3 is CAISESGGRHEQFF. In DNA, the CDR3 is TGTGCCATCAGTGAGTCGGGGGGGCGGCATGAGCAGTTCTTC.

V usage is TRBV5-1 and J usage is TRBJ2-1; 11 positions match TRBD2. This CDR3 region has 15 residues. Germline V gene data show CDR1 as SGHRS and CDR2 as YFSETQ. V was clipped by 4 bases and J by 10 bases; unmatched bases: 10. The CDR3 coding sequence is TGCGCCAGCAGCGTACTAGCGGGAGCCTCCAAGGAGCAGTTCTTC. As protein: CASSVLAGASKEQFF.

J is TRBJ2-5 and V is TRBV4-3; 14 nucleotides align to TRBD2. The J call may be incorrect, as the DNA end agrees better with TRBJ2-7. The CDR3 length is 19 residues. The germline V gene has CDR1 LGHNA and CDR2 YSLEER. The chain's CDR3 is CASSQDVGLAGVGNNEQYF. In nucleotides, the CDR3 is TGCGCCAGCAGCCAAGATGTGGGACTAGCGGGAGTTGGGAACAACGAGCAGTACTTC.

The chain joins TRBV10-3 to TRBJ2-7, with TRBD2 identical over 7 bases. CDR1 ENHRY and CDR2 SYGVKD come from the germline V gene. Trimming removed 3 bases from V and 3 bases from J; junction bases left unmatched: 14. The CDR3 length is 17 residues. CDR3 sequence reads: CAISELGGGRADYEQYF. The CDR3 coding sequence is TGTGCCATCAGTGAATTGGGGGGGGGACGAGCGGACTACGAGCAGTACTTC.

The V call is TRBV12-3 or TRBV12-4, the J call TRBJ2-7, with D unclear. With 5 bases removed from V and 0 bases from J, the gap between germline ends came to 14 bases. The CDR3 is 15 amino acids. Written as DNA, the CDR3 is TGTGCCAGCAGTCCTCCCCGTTATAGCTCCTACGAGCAGTACTTC. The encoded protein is CASSPPRYSSYEQYF.

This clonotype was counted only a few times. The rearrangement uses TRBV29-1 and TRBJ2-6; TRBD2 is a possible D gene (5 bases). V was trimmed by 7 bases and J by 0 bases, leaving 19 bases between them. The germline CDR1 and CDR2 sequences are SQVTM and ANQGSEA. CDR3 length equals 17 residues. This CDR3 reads CSAGGRSACSGANVLTF. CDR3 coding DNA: TGCAGCGCTGGAGGTCGGTCAGCCTGCTCTGGGGCCAACGTCCTGACTTTC.

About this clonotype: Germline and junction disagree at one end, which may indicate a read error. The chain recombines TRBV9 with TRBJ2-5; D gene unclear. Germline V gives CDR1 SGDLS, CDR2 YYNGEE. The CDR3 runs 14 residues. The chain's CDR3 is CASRRGTKKETRYF. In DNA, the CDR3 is TGTGCCAGCAGGCGTGGAACAAAAAAAGAGACCCGGTACTTC.

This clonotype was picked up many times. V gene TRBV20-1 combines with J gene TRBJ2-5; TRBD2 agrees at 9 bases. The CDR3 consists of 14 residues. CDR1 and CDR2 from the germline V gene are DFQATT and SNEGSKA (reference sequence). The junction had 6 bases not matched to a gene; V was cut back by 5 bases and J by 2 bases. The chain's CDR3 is CSASGLATQETQYF. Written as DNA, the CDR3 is TGCAGTGCTTCAGGACTAGCGACACAAGAGACCCAGTACTTC.

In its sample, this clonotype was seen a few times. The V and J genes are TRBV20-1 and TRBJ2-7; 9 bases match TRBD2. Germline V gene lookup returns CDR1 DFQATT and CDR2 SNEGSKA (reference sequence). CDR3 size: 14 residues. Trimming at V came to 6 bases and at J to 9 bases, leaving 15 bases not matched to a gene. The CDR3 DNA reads TGCAGTGCCCCGCCGGTGCTAGCGGGATGGGCGCAGTACTTC. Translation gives CSAPPVLAGWAQYF.

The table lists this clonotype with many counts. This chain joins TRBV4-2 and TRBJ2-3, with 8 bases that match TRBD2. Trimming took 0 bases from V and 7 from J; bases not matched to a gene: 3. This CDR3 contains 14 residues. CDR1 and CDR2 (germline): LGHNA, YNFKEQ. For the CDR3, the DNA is TGTGCCAGCAGCCAAGATCAGCGGGGGAATACGCAGTATTTT. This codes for CASSQDQRGNTQYF.

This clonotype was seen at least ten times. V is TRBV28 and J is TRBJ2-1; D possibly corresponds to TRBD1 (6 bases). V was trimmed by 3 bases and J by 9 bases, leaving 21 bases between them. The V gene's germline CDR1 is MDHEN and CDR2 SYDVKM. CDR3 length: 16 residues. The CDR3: CASSFTGTTKGREQFF. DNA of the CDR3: TGTGCCAGCAGTTTTACCGGGACAACAAAGGGTCGTGAGCAGTTCTTC.

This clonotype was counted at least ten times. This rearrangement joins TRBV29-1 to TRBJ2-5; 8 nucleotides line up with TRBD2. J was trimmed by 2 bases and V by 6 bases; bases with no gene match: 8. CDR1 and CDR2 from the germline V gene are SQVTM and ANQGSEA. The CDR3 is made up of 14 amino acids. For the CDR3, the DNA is TGCAGCGTGTCCCCCGGGGGGGCGCAAGAGACCCAGTACTTC. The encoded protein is CSVSPGGAQETQYF.

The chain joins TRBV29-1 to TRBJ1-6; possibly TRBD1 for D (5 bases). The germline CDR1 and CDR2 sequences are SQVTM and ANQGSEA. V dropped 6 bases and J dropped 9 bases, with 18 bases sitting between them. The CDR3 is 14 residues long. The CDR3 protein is CSVRDGGLGSPLHF. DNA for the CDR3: TGCAGCGTACGGGACGGTGGGTTGGGTTCACCCCTCCACTTT.